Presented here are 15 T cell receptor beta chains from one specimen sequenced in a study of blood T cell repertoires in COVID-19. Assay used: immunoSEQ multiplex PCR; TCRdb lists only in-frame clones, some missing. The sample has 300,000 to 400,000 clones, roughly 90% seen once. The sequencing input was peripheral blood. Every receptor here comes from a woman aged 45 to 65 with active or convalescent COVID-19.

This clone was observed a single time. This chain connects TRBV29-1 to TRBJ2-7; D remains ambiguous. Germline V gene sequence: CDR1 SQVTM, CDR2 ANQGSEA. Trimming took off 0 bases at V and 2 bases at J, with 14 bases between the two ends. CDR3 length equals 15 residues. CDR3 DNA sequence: TGCAGCGTTGAAGAGATGGGCTTGTCAGCCTACGAGCAGTACTTC. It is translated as CSVEEMGLSAYEQYF.

The DNA of the CDR3 is TGTGCCAGTAAAGGGACTAGCGGGAGTTTATTCAATGAGCAGTTCTTC. Translated, it gives CASKGTSGSLFNEQFF. The chain links TRBV19 to TRBJ2-1; TRBD2 matches 14 bases. Trimming at V came to 7 bases and at J to 6 bases, leaving 8 bases not matched to a gene. This CDR3 region has 16 residues. In germline, CDR1 is LNHDA, CDR2 SQIVND (reference sequence). Full variable domain (outside the CDR3, taken from reference TRBV19 and TRBJ2-1): DGGITQSPKYLFRKEGQNVTLSCEQNLNHDAMYWYRQDPGQGLRLIYYSQIVNDFQKGDIAEGYSVSREKKESFPLTVTSAQKNPTAFYLCASKGTSGSLFNEQFFGPGTRLTVL.

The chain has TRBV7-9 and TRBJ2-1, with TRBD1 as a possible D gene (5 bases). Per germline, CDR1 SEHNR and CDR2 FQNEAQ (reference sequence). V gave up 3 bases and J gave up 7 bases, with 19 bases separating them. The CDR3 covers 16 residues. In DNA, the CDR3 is TGTGCCAGCAGCTTTGGTGAGCCAGACAGAGCGAATGAGCAGTTCTTC. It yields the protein CASSFGEPDRANEQFF.

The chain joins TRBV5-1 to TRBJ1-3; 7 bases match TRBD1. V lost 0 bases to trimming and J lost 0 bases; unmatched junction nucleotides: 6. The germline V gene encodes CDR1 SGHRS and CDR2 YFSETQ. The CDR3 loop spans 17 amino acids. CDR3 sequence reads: CASSLEGTAYSGNTIYF. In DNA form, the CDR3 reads TGCGCCAGCAGCTTGGAAGGGACAGCCTACTCTGGAAACACCATATATTTT.

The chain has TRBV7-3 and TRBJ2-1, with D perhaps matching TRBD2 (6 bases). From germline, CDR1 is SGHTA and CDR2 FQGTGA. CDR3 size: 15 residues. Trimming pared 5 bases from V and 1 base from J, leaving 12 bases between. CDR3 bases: TGTGCCAGCAGCCCCCTTGGGGGGTCCTACAATGAGCAGTTCTTC. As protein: CASSPLGGSYNEQFF.

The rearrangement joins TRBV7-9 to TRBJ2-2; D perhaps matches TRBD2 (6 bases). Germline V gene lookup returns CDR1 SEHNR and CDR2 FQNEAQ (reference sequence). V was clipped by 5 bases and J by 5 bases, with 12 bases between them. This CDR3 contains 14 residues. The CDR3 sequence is CASSIVGTTGELFF. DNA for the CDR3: TGTGCCAGCAGCATAGTTGGGACTACCGGGGAGCTGTTTTTT.

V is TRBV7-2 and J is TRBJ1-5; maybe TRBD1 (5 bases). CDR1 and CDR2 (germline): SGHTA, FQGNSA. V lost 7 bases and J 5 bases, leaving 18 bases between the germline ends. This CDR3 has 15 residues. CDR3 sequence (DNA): TGTGCCAGCAAGCCTCACAATCAGGGCTATCAGCCCCAGCATTTT. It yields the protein CASKPHNQGYQPQHF.

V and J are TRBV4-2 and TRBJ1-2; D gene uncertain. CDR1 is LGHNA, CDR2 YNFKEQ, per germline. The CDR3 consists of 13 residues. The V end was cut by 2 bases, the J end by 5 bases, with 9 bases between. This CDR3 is CASSQREFYGYTF. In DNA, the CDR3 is TGTGCCAGCAGCCAAAGGGAGTTTTATGGCTACACCTTC.

The CDR3, as DNA: TGTGCCAGCAGCTTATGGAACGGGGCCTACAATGAGCAGTTCTTC. Amino acids: CASSLWNGAYNEQFF. The chain carries TRBV7-3 and TRBJ2-1; D might be TRBD2 (5 bases). CDR3 length: 15 residues. Trimming cost V 2 bases and J 2 bases, with 10 bases left between them. The V gene's germline CDR1 is SGHTA and CDR2 FQGTGA.

CDR3 coding DNA: TGCGCCAGCAGCTGGACAGGGCAACCAGATACGCAGTATTTT. Protein product: CASSWTGQPDTQYF. The V and J genes are TRBV5-1 and TRBJ2-3, with 8 bases lining up with TRBD1. Trimming at V came to 3 bases and at J to 4 bases, leaving 4 bases not matched to a gene. This CDR3 comprises 14 residues. The germline V gene encodes CDR1 SGHRS and CDR2 YFSETQ.

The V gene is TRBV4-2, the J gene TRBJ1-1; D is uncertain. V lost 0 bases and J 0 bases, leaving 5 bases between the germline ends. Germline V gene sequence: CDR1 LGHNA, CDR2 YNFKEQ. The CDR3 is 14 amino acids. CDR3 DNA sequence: TGTGCCAGCAGCCAAGATTCAGTGAACACTGAAGCTTTCTTT. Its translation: CASSQDSVNTEAFF.

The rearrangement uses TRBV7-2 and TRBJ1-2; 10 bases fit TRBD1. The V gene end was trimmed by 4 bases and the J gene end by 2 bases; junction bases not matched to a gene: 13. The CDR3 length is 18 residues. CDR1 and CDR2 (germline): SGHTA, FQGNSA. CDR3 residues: CASSSSGTGAPGNYGYTF. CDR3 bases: TGTGCCAGCAGCTCCTCCGGGACAGGGGCCCCGGGGAACTATGGCTACACCTTC.

The CDR3 DNA reads TGTGCCAGCAGTGAACGGCTAGCACCGACCGGGGAGCTGTTTTTT. Its translation: CASSERLAPTGELFF. V usage is TRBV6-1 and J usage is TRBJ2-2; perhaps TRBD2 as D (5 bases). The CDR3 runs to 15 residues. V lost 2 bases, J lost 5 bases, and 12 bases lay in between. Germline V lookup: CDR1 MNHNS, CDR2 SASEGT.

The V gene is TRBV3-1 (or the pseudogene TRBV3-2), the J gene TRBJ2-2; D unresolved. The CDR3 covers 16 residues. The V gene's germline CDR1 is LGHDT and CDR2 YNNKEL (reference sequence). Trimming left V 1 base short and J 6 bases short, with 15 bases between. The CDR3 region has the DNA TGTGCCAGCAGCCAAGGAGGTCTTCCTGGCCCCGGGGAGCTGTTTTTT. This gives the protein CASSQGGLPGPGELFF.

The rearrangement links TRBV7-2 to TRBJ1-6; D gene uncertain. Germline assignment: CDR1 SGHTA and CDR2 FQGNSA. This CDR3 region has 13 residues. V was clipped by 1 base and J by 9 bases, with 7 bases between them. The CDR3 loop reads CASSLESFSPLHF. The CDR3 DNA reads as TGTGCCAGCAGCTTAGAATCCTTTTCACCCCTCCACTTT.